The rows below give T cell receptor beta chains drawn from one sample of a study of T cell responses to AZD1222 COVID-19 vaccine. The assay was immunoSEQ multiplex PCR, and TCRdb's table has in-frame clones only and misses some. The profile shows over 120,000 clones, nearly 95% of them singletons. The material was peripheral blood, obtained on day 0 of AZD1222 vaccination. These receptors originate from an adult in good health. Each CDR3 is given with its conserved first and last residue. The D gene is left open where the match is weak. Clone sizes are given selectively: once, few, many, or a class where the clone is expanded.

TRBD1	TRBJ2-5	-	TRBV19	TGTGCCAGTAGTACGGAGGGACAGGGTGAGACCCAGTACTTC	CASSTEGQGETQYF
-	TRBJ1-1	-	TRBV4-2	TGTGCCAGCAGCCCTAAAGGGGCGACAGGTGAAAACACTGAAGCTTTCTTT	CASSPKGATGENTEAFF
TRBD2	TRBJ2-1	-	TRBV9	TGTGCCAGCAGCGTGGGGGACTACTCCTACAATGAGCAGTTCTTC	CASSVGDYSYNEQFF
-	TRBJ2-7	once	TRBV5-1	TGCGCCAGCAGCTTGGAAGCCAGCTCCTACGAGCAGTACTTC	CASSLEASSYEQYF
-	TRBJ2-3	-	TRBV5-1	TGCGCCAGCAGTGATCTAGGCGGGTCGCCCGACACAGATACGCAGTATTTT	CASSDLGGSPDTDTQYF
-	TRBJ1-5	-	TRBV3-1/TRBV3-2	TGTGCCAGCAGCCTCGGACGGACGGCCATCAATCAGCCCCAGCATTTT	CASSLGRTAINQPQHF
-	TRBJ2-3	once	TRBV7-2	TGTGCCAGCAGCTTTAACTTAGGTGGTAGGACAGATACGCAGTATTTT	CASSFNLGGRTDTQYF
TRBD2	TRBJ2-1	-	TRBV12-5	TGTGCTAGTTGTGTGGGGGAGGGACTATCCTACAATGAGCAGTTCTTC	CASCVGEGLSYNEQFF
-	TRBJ1-3	-	TRBV5-1	TGCGCCAGCAGCCCCCGGACAAGCGGGATAGAGGACACCATATATTTT	CASSPRTSGIEDTIYF
-	TRBJ1-1	once	TRBV12-3/TRBV12-4	TGTGCCAGCGGCATGGGTGAAGCTTTCTTT	CASGMGEAFF
-	TRBJ1-4	-	TRBV5-1	TGCGCCAGCAGCTTTGGAGGGGAATCGGAAAAACTGTTTTTT	CASSFGGESEKLFF
-	TRBJ2-5	-	TRBV7-2	TGTGCCAGCAGCTTAGATGGGAGACTCCAAGAGACCCAGTACTTC	CASSLDGRLQETQYF
-	TRBJ1-2	-	TRBV2	TGTGCCAGCAGTCCCGCAGGAGACTATGGCTACACCTTC	CASSPAGDYGYTF
TRBD1	TRBJ2-7	-	TRBV4-1	TGCGCCAGCAGCCAAGTAACAGGGGGCTACGAGCAGTACTTC	CASSQVTGGYEQYF
-	TRBJ2-3	-	TRBV3-1/TRBV3-2	TGTGCCAGCAGCCAAGATTATAGGAGCACAGATACGCAGTATTTT	CASSQDYRSTDTQYF
-	TRBJ2-1	-	TRBV9	TGTGCCAGCAGCGTAGCGGGGGGCGCGGGCAATGAGCAGTTCTTC	CASSVAGGAGNEQFF
-	TRBJ2-6	few	TRBV27	TGTGCCAGCAGCTCCCTATGGGGGCCTGGGGCCAACGTCCTGACTTTC	CASSSLWGPGANVLTF
TRBD1	TRBJ1-3	-	TRBV5-1	TGCGCCAGCAGCTTGGCGGGACAGTCCAGCTCTGGAAACACCATATATTTT	CASSLAGQSSSGNTIYF
-	TRBJ1-1	-	TRBV5-1	TGCGCCAGCGCGAAGACTCTATCCATGAACACTGAAGCTTTCTTT	CASAKTLSMNTEAFF
-	TRBJ1-3	-	TRBV18	TGTGCCAGCTCACCACAGTACCTCTCTGGAAACACCATATATTTT	CASSPQYLSGNTIYF